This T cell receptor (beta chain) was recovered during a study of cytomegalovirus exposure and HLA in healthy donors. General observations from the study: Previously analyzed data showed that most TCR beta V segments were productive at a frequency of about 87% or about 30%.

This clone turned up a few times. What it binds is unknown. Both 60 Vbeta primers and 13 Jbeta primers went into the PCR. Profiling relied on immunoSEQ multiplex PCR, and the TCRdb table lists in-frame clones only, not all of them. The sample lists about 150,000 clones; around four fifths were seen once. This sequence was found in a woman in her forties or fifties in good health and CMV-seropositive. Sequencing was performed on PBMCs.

The CDR3 loop is CASSLGLQAGELFF. In DNA form, the CDR3 reads TGTGCCAGCAGCTTAGGGCTTCAAGCCGGGGAGCTGTTTTTT. The chain has TRBV11-3 and TRBJ2-2; D not certain. CDR1 is SGHNT and CDR2 is YENEEA in the germline V gene. CDR3 length equals 14 residues. The ends were cut back, 1 base at V and 6 bases at J, with 9 bases in the middle.